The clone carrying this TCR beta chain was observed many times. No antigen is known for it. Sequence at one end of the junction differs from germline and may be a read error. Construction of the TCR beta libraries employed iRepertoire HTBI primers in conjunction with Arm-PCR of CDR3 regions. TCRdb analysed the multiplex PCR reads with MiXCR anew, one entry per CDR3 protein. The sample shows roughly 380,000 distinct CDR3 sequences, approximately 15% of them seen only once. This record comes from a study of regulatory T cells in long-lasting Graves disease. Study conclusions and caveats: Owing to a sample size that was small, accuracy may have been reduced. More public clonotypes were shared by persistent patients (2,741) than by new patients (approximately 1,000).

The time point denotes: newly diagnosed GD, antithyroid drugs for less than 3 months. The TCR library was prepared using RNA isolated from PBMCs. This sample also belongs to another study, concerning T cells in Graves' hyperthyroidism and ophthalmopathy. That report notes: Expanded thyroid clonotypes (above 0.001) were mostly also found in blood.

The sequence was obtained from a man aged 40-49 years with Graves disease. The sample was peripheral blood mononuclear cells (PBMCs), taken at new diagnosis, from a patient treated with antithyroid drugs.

The CDR3 nucleotides are TGTGCCAGCAGATTAGACAGGGGGACGTACAATGAGCAGTTCTTC. This gives the protein CASRLDRGTYNEQFF. The genes are TRBV12-3 or TRBV12-4 and TRBJ2-1; 9 nucleotides align to TRBD1. The CDR3 length is 15 residues.